The clone carrying this TCR beta chain was picked up a small number of times. Its antigen is not identified. The CDR3 totals 10 residues. V was cut by 8 bases and J by 4 bases, with 6 bases left in between. CDR1 is SNHLY, CDR2 FYNNEI, per germline. The entry originates in a study of T cell repertoires in cytomegalovirus infection. Study-wide points: The ex vivo response was dominated by HLA-C-restricted CMV-specific TCR beta clonotypes.

Using its own MiXCR run on the reads, TCRdb lists one record per CDR3 protein. Counted here are a few hundred thousand distinct CDR3 sequences, over 15% occurring once; the ten biggest clones make up approximately 44%. The V and J genes are TRBV2 and TRBJ2-7, with a possible D match to TRBD2 (5 bases). Specimen: CD8+ T cells from PBMCs. This sequence originates from a human donor in good health (CMV status not recorded). Some clones in this sample may be carry-over from other donors' samples. The CDR3 coding sequence is TGTGCCAGCGGGAGATACGAGCAGTACTTC. This encodes CASGRYEQYF.